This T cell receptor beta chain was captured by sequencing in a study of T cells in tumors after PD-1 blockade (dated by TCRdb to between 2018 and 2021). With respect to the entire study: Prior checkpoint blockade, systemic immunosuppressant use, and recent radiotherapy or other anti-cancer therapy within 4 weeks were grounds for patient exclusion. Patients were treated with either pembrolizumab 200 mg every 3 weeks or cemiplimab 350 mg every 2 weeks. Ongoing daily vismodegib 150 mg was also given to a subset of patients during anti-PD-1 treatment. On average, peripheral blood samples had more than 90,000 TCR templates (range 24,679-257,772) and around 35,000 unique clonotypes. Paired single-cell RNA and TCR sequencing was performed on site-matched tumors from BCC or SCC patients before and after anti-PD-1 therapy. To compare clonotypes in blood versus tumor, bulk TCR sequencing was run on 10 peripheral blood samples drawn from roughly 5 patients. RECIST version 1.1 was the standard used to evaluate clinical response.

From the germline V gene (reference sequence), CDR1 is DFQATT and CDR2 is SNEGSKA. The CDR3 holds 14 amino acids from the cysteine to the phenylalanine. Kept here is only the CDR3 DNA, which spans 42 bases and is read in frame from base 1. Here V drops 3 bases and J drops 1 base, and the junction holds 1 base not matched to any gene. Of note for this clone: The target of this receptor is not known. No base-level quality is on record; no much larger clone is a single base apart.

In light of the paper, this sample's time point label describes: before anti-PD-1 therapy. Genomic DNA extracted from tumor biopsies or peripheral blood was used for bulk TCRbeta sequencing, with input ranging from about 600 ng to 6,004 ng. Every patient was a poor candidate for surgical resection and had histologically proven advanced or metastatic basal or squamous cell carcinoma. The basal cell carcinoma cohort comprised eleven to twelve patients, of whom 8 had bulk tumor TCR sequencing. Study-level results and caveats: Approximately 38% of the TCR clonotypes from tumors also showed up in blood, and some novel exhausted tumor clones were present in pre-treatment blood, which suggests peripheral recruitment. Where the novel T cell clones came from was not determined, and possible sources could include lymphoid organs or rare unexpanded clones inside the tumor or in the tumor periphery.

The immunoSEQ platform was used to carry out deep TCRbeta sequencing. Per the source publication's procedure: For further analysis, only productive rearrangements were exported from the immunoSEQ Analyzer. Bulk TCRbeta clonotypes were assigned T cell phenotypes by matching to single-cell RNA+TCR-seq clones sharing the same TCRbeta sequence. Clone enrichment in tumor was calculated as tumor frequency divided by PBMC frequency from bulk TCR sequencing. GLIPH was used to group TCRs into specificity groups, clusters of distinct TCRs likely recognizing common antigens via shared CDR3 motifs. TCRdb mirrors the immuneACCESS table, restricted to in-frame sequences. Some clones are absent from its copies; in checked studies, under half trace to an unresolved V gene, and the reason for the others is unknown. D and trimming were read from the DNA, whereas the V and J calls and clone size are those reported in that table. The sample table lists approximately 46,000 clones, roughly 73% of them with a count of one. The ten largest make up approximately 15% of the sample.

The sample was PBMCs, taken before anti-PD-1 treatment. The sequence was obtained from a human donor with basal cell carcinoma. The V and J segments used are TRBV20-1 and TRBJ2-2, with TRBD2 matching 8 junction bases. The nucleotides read TGCAGTGCTAGTCTAGCGGGGAACACCGGGGAGCTGTTTTTT. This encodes CSASLAGNTGELFF.